The rows below give T cell receptor beta chains drawn from one sample of a study of OX40 agonist ivuxolimab in advanced cancers. The assay was immunoSEQ multiplex PCR, and TCRdb's table has in-frame clones only and misses some. The data contain 50,000 to 65,000 clones, around 82% of them singletons. Sample: CD4+ or CD8+ T cells sorted from blood, taken in a trial of the OX40 agonist ivuxolimab. The receptors come from an adult with an advanced solid tumor such as melanoma, head and neck, liver or kidney cancer. Both conserved end residues are part of each CDR3. The D gene is left open where the match is weak. Where a row states a size, it is once, few, many or the class of an expanded clone; other rows omit it.

J gene	clone size	V gene	D gene	CDR3 protein	CDR3 DNA
TRBJ1-2	once	TRBV6-6	NA	CASSFQPQGYGYTF	TGTGCCAGCAGCTTCCAACCACAGGGTTATGGCTACACCTTC
TRBJ2-5	once	TRBV11-3	NA	CASSPAIGTPGETQYF	TGTGCCAGCAGCCCGGCTATTGGGACTCCGGGAGAGACCCAGTACTTC
TRBJ2-7	NA	TRBV6-5	TRBD1	CASSYSGTGAWREQYF	TGTGCCAGCAGCTACTCCGGGACAGGGGCGTGGAGAGAGCAGTACTTC
TRBJ1-3	NA	TRBV30	NA	CAWIQVGSGNTIYF	TGTGCCTGGATCCAAGTGGGATCGGGAAACACCATATATTTT
TRBJ2-7	few	TRBV2	TRBD1	CASSEARTGRIGEQYF	TGTGCCAGCAGTGAAGCGAGGACAGGGAGGATTGGAGAGCAGTACTTC
TRBJ2-7	NA	TRBV7-2	TRBD2	CASTRSGGAREQYF	TGTGCCAGCACTCGGAGCGGGGGGGCGAGGGAGCAGTACTTC
TRBJ2-7	NA	TRBV7-3	TRBD1	CASSLFPLVGQGSYEQYF	TGTGCCAGCAGCTTATTTCCTCTGGTGGGACAGGGGAGTTACGAGCAGTACTTC
TRBJ1-2	NA	TRBV28	NA	CASRINRDYGYTF	TGTGCCAGCAGAATAAACAGGGACTATGGCTACACCTTC
TRBJ2-5	once	TRBV10-3	TRBD1	CAIRGQGGETQYF	TGTGCCATCAGGGGACAGGGTGGGGAGACCCAGTACTTC
TRBJ1-2	once	TRBV10-2	TRBD1	CASSRQGKGYTF	TGCGCCAGCAGCAGACAGGGGAAAGGCTACACCTTC
TRBJ2-3	NA	TRBV5-1	TRBD2	CASSPGLAKTDTQYF	TGCGCCAGCAGCCCAGGACTAGCGAAAACAGATACGCAGTATTTT
TRBJ1-1	few	TRBV9	NA	CASSVEGRVNTEAFF	TGTGCCAGCAGCGTAGAGGGCAGGGTGAACACTGAAGCTTTCTTT
TRBJ2-1	few	TRBV7-9	TRBD2	CASSLAGLAGSSYNEQFF	TGTGCCAGCAGCTTAGCGGGACTAGCGGGGAGCTCCTACAATGAGCAGTTCTTC
TRBJ2-1	NA	TRBV6-5	NA	CASSYRYAGTHNEQFF	TGTGCCAGCAGTTACCGCTACGCCGGGACACACAATGAGCAGTTCTTC
TRBJ1-2	NA	TRBV6-5	NA	CASSYWGREGGYTF	TGTGCCAGCAGTTACTGGGGCAGGGAGGGTGGCTACACCTTC
TRBJ1-2	NA	TRBV11-2	NA	CASSLGPIYYGYTF	TGTGCCAGCAGCTTAGGCCCTATTTACTATGGCTACACCTTC
TRBJ2-2	few	TRBV2	NA	CASSPDITNTGELFF	TGTGCCAGCAGTCCCGACATCACGAACACCGGGGAGCTGTTTTTT
TRBJ2-7	NA	TRBV27	NA	CASSLAGFRDEQYF	TGTGCCAGCAGTTTAGCGGGCTTCCGAGACGAGCAGTACTTC
TRBJ2-1	NA	TRBV5-1	NA	CASSYNYNEQFF	TGCGCCAGCAGCTACAACTACAATGAGCAGTTCTTC
TRBJ1-1	few	TRBV5-4	NA	CASSPSWNTEAFF	TGTGCCAGCAGTCCCTCGTGGAACACTGAAGCTTTCTTT
TRBJ1-1	NA	TRBV15	NA	CATSSPVNTEAFF	TGTGCCACCAGCAGTCCCGTGAACACTGAAGCTTTCTTT
TRBJ2-5	NA	TRBV6-1	NA	CASSRNRKETQYF	TGTGCCAGCAGCCGCAATCGGAAAGAGACCCAGTACTTC
TRBJ1-5	medium-sized	TRBV7-2	NA	CASSLRKGDQPQHF	TGTGCCAGCAGCTTACGGAAGGGCGATCAGCCCCAGCATTTT
TRBJ1-1	NA	TRBV20-1	NA	CSARGGTEAFF	TGCAGTGCTAGGGGGGGCACTGAAGCTTTCTTT
TRBJ1-1	NA	TRBV5-1	NA	CASSLEGRGTEAFF	TGCGCCAGCAGCTTGGAGGGCAGGGGAACTGAAGCTTTCTTT
TRBJ1-1	NA	TRBV5-1	NA	CASSLGQMNTEAFF	TGCGCCAGCAGCTTGGGTCAAATGAACACTGAAGCTTTCTTT
TRBJ2-7	NA	TRBV4-2	NA	CASSQESHGSGTYEQYF	TGTGCCAGCAGCCAAGAATCTCACGGGTCGGGGACCTACGAGCAGTACTTC
TRBJ1-2	once	TRBV5-6	NA	CASSLGHRGYGYTF	TGTGCCAGCAGTTTGGGACATCGGGGATATGGCTACACCTTC
TRBJ2-4	NA	TRBV9	NA	CASSVPQFTLAKNIQYF	TGTGCCAGCAGCGTACCTCAGTTCACTCTAGCCAAAAACATTCAGTACTTC
TRBJ1-4	once	TRBV27	NA	CASSSRQVPTIGKLFF	TGTGCCAGCAGTTCCCGACAGGTACCGACCATCGGGAAACTGTTTTTT
TRBJ2-1	NA	TRBV11-2	NA	CASSLTPGPNNEQFF	TGTGCCAGCAGCCTAACGCCGGGCCCTAACAATGAGCAGTTCTTC
TRBJ1-5	NA	TRBV6-5	NA	CASTKLGASNQPQHF	TGTGCCAGCACCAAGCTGGGGGCTAGCAATCAGCCCCAGCATTTT
TRBJ2-1	NA	TRBV7-6	TRBD2	CASSEIAGEGEQFF	TGTGCCAGCAGCGAGATAGCTGGGGAGGGGGAGCAGTTCTTC
TRBJ2-7	NA	TRBV12-5	NA	CASGLPHQGRNGYEQYF	TGTGCTAGTGGTTTGCCCCACCAGGGGAGGAATGGTTACGAGCAGTACTTC
TRBJ2-7	NA	TRBV7-9	NA	CASSFLTSTYEQYF	TGTGCCAGCAGCTTCCTGACTAGTACCTACGAGCAGTACTTC
TRBJ1-5	NA	TRBV5-5	NA	CASSPSGTQPQHF	TGTGCCAGCAGCCCCTCGGGGACCCAGCCCCAGCATTTT
TRBJ1-4	few	TRBV18	TRBD1	CASSPQDRVGNEKLFF	TGTGCCAGCTCACCTCAGGACAGGGTCGGGAATGAAAAACTGTTTTTT
TRBJ2-2	NA	TRBV7-9	TRBD1	CASRGQGGTGELFF	TGTGCCAGCAGAGGACAGGGAGGCACCGGGGAGCTGTTTTTT
TRBJ1-1	NA	TRBV19	TRBD1	CASSIIAPLDRGNTEAFF	TGTGCCAGTAGTATAATCGCGCCCCTGGACAGGGGAAACACTGAAGCTTTCTTT
TRBJ1-2	NA	TRBV19	TRBD1	CASNSGRGLGYTF	TGTGCCAGTAATTCGGGTAGGGGGCTTGGCTACACCTTC
TRBJ2-2	once	TRBV7-2	NA	CASSLWRDGELFF	TGTGCCAGCAGCTTATGGAGGGACGGGGAGCTGTTTTTT
TRBJ2-7	NA	TRBV11-2	NA	CASSSTRSAPGEQYF	TGTGCCAGCAGCTCGACCCGGTCCGCGCCGGGTGAGCAGTACTTC
TRBJ2-2	NA	TRBV21-1	NA	CASSMPVGTKNTGELFF	TGTGCCAGCAGCATGCCGGTAGGCACAAAGAACACCGGGGAGCTGTTTTTT
TRBJ2-7	medium-sized	TRBV2	NA	CASKRALAYEQYF	TGTGCCAGCAAGCGGGCACTCGCCTACGAGCAGTACTTC
TRBJ2-7	few	TRBV5-1	TRBD2	CASSPLTSGGHYEQYF	TGCGCCAGCAGCCCACTGACTAGCGGGGGCCACTACGAGCAGTACTTC
TRBJ1-2	NA	TRBV6-5	NA	CASRRDTGYGYTF	TGTGCCAGCAGAAGAGACACTGGCTATGGCTACACCTTC
TRBJ2-3	NA	TRBV5-1	TRBD2	CASSPQRGSTDTQYF	TGCGCCAGCAGCCCTCAGCGGGGGAGCACAGATACGCAGTATTTT
TRBJ1-2	NA	TRBV14	NA	CASSQDPPPHYGYTF	TGTGCCAGCAGCCAAGATCCCCCACCCCACTATGGCTACACCTTC
TRBJ2-3	NA	TRBV11-2	NA	CASSLGRGSGVTTDTQYF	TGTGCCAGCAGCTTAGGGCGGGGTAGCGGTGTGACCACAGATACGCAGTATTTT